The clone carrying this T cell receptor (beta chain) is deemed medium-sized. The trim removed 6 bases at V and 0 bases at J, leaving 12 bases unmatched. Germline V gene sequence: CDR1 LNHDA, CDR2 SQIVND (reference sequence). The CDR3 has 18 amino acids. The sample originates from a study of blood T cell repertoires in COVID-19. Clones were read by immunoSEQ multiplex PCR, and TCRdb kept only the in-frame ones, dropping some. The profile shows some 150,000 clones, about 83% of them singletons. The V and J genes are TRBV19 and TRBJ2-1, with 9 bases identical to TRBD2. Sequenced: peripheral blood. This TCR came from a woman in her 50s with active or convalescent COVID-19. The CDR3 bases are TGTGCCAGTAGGGCGAGGAGCGGGGGGACGTCCTCCTACAATGAGCAGTTCTTC. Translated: CASRARSGGTSSYNEQFF.